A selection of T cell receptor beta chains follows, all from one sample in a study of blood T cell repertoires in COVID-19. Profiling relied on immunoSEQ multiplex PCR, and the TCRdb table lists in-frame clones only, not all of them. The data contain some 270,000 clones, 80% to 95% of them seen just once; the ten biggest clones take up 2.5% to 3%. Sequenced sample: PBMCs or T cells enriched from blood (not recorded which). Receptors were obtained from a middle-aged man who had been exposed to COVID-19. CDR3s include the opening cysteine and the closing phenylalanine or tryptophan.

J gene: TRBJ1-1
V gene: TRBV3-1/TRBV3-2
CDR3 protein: CASSQMRWNTEAFF

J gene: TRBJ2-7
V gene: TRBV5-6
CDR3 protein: CASSLRGGSYEQYF

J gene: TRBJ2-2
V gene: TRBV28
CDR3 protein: CASRPLQLGPYTGELFF

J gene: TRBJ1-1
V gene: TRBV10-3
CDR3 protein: CAISQQDSTEAFF

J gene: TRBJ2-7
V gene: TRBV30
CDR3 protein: CAWSVFILGGEQYF

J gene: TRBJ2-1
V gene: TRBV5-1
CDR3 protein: CASSLFDEQFF

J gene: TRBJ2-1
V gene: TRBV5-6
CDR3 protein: CASSLGRISYNEQFF

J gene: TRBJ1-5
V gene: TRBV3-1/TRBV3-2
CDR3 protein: CASSLGGQGAQPQHF

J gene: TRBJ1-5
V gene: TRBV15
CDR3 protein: CATRRQGASQPQHF

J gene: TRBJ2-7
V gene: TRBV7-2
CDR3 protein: CASGRRQNEQYF

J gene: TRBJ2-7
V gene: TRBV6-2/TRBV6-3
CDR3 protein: CASSAGEEQYF

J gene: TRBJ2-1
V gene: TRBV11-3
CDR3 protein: CASSPAGTSSYNEQFF

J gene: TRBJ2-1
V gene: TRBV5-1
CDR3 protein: CASSLGQGINEQFF

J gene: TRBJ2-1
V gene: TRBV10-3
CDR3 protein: CAISGGVSSYNEQFF

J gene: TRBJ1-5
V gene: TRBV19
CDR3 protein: CASSPLWEVRLLSNQPQHF

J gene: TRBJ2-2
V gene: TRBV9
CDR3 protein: CASSQLQTTNTGELFF

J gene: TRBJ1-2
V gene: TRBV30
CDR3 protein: CALTGTRTAGYTF

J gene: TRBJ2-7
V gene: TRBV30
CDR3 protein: CAWSVGPQGVAYEQYF

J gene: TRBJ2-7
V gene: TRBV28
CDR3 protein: CASRPDGGEQYF

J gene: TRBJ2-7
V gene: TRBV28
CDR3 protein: CASSVTGTYEQYF

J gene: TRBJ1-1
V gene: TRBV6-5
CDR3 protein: CASSSRTSGDTEAFF

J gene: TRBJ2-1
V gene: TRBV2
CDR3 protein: CASSRLAEGNEQFF

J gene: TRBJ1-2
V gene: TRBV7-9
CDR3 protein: CASATPGGDYGYTF

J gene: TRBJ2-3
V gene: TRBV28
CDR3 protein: CASRPVPQGYTDTQYF

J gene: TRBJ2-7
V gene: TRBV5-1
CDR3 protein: CASSQTGTSYEQYF

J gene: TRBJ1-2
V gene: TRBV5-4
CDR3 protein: CAADRDGGYTF

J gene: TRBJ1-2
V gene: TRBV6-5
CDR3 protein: CASSSQGENGYTF

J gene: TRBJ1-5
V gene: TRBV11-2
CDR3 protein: CASSLAPGVDQPQHF

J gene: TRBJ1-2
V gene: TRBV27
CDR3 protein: CASSLLGRGQGYTF

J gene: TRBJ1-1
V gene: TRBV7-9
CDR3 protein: CASSPEQGAKTEAFF

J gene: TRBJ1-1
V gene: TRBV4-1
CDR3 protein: CASSLDRANTEAFF

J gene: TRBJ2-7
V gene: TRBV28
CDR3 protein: CASSYPGSLSEQYF

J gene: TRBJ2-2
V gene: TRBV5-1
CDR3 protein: CASSSGQNTGELFF

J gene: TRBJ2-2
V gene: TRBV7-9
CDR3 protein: CASSLRGTVAGENTGELFF

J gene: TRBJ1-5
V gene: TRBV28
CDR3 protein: CASSLVDGGALNQPQHF

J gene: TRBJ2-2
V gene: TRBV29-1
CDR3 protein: CSVLGASGRAGTGELFF

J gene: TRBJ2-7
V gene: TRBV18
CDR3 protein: CASSILGTGGYEQYF

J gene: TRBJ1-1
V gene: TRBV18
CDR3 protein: CASSPVQGGNTEAFF

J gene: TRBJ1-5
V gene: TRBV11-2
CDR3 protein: CASSSSRGNNQPQHF

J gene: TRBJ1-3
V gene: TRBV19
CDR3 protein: CASSSSRIGNTIYF

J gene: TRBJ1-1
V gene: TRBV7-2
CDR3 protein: CASRSTEMSTEAFF

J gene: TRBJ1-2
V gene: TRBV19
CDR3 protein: CASRSSFRRYYGYTF

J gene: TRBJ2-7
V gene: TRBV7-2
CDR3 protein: CASSFSTGLAGEQYF

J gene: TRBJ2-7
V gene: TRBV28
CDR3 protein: CASNRDYEQYF

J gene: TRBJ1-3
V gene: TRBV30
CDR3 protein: CAWSGPSVRESSGNTIYF